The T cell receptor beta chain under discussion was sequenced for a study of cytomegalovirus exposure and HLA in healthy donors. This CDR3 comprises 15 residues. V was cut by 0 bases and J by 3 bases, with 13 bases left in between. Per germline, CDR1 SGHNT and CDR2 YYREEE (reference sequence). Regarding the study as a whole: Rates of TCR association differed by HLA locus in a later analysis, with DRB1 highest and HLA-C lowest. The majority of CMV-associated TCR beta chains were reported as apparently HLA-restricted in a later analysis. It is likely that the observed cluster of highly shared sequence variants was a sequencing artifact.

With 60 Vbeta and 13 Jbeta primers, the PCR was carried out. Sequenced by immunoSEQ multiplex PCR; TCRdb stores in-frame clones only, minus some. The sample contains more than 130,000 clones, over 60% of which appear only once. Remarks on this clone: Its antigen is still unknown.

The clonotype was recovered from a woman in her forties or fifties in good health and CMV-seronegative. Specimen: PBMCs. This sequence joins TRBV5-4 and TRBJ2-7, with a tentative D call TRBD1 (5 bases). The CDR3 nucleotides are TGTGCCAGCAGCTTGGTGAAGGGGCGGATCTACGAGCAGTACTTC. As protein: CASSLVKGRIYEQYF.